The text below deals with one TCR beta chain. This same CDR3 is encoded by further DNA sequences in the sample. Caucasian adults residing in Nashville, Tennessee made up all the donors. Trimming left V 5 bases short and J 5 bases short, with 10 bases between. This CDR3 spans 12 amino acids. Germline CDR1 SGHRS, CDR2 YFSETQ. The sample originates from a study of shared clonotypes between healthy human individuals. The protocol was immunoSEQ multiplex PCR, while the TCRdb copy is restricted to in-frame clones and leaves out a portion. Of 2 million to 3 million clones in the sample, approximately 93% were seen once.

What was sequenced was naive CD4+ T cells from PBMCs. The subset: CD45RA+ positively selected. The chain links TRBV5-1 to TRBJ2-5; D ambiguous. The receptor was isolated from a man aged 18 to 30 in good health. Some clones in this sample may be carry-over from other donors' samples. The CDR3 spells CASSFQGETQYF. The CDR3 coding sequence is TGCGCCAGCAGTTTCCAAGGGGAGACCCAGTACTTC.